A selection of T cell receptor beta chains follows, all from one sample in a study of neoadjuvant nivolumab and ipilimumab in lung cancer. Some clones are missing from TCRdb's copy, which holds only in-frame ones; the method was immunoSEQ multiplex PCR. The profile covers approximately 35,000 clones, with 92% appearing a single time and 2.1% taken by the ten largest. The sequencing used peripheral blood, collected after neoadjuvant nivolumab, alone or with ipilimumab, at or shortly before surgery. Every receptor here comes from an adult with non-small cell lung cancer. CDR3s include the opening cysteine and the closing phenylalanine or tryptophan. D genes are given only for firm matches. Clone size appears in some rows only: once, few, many, or a class for an expanded clone.

J gene: TRBJ1-2; V gene: TRBV7-9; clone size: .; D gene: .; CDR3 DNA: TGTGCCAGCAGCCCGGGGGGCCTAAACTATGGCTACACCTTC; CDR3 protein: CASSPGGLNYGYTF
J gene: TRBJ2-1; V gene: TRBV14; clone size: .; D gene: TRBD2; CDR3 DNA: TGTGCCAGCAGCCCCAAGCCGGGACTACAATACAATGAGCAGTTCTTC; CDR3 protein: CASSPKPGLQYNEQFF
J gene: TRBJ2-3; V gene: TRBV5-1; clone size: .; D gene: TRBD1; CDR3 DNA: TGCGCCAGCAGCTGGAACAGGGGGGCGAGGACAGATACGCAGTATTTT; CDR3 protein: CASSWNRGARTDTQYF
J gene: TRBJ2-3; V gene: TRBV7-2; clone size: .; D gene: TRBD2; CDR3 DNA: TGTGCCAGCAGCTTTGTCAATTTTACGATCAGCGGGAGAACAGATACGCAGTATTTT; CDR3 protein: CASSFVNFTISGRTDTQYF
J gene: TRBJ1-5; V gene: TRBV28; clone size: .; D gene: TRBD1; CDR3 DNA: TGTGCCAGCAGCACGGGGCAGGGGGGCGGTCAGCCCCAGCATTTT; CDR3 protein: CASSTGQGGGQPQHF
J gene: TRBJ2-2; V gene: TRBV29-1; clone size: .; D gene: .; CDR3 DNA: TGCAGCGTTGAAGATCCTTTGGAGGGGGGGCACGAGTCTGGGACAGTGAACACCGGGGAGCTGTTTTTT; CDR3 protein: CSVEDPLEGGHESGTVNTGELFF
J gene: TRBJ2-7; V gene: TRBV14; clone size: .; D gene: .; CDR3 DNA: TGTGCCAGCAGCCGAATAGGATTTGGCGCAGGGGGACTTGACGAGCAGTACTTC; CDR3 protein: CASSRIGFGAGGLDEQYF
J gene: TRBJ2-1; V gene: TRBV7-8; clone size: .; D gene: TRBD2; CDR3 DNA: TGTGCCAGCACCCCGGGACTAGCGGGAAGGGACAATGAGCAGTTCTTC; CDR3 protein: CASTPGLAGRDNEQFF
J gene: TRBJ2-7; V gene: TRBV13; clone size: .; D gene: TRBD2; CDR3 DNA: TGTGCCAGCAGCGCCGGGACTAGCGGGACCTACGAGCAGTACTTC; CDR3 protein: CASSAGTSGTYEQYF
J gene: TRBJ1-5; V gene: TRBV10-3; clone size: .; D gene: TRBD1; CDR3 DNA: TGTGCCACAGAGAGGGACAGGGTAGGGAATCAGCCCCAGCATTTT; CDR3 protein: CATERDRVGNQPQHF
J gene: TRBJ2-6; V gene: TRBV6-5; clone size: .; D gene: .; CDR3 DNA: TGTGCCACCACTACGCTCTGGGCCAACGTCCTGACTTTC; CDR3 protein: CATTTLWANVLTF
J gene: TRBJ1-1; V gene: TRBV11-2; clone size: .; D gene: TRBD1; CDR3 DNA: TGTGCCAGCAGATCCGGACAGGGGTATACTGAAGCTTTCTTT; CDR3 protein: CASRSGQGYTEAFF
J gene: TRBJ2-5; V gene: TRBV11-1; clone size: .; D gene: .; CDR3 DNA: TGTGCCAGCAGCTTAGAATCGGGGAAAGAGACCCAGTACTTC; CDR3 protein: CASSLESGKETQYF
J gene: TRBJ1-2; V gene: TRBV5-1; clone size: .; D gene: .; CDR3 DNA: TGCGCCAGCAGCTGGGGGGACTATGGCTACACCTTC; CDR3 protein: CASSWGDYGYTF
J gene: TRBJ2-2; V gene: TRBV5-1; clone size: .; D gene: .; CDR3 DNA: TGCGCCAGCAGCTTGCAACAGGGAAACACCGGGGAGCTGTTTTTT; CDR3 protein: CASSLQQGNTGELFF
J gene: TRBJ2-3; V gene: TRBV5-1; clone size: .; D gene: TRBD2; CDR3 DNA: TGCGCCAGCACAGGACTAGCGGCCACAGATACGCAGTATTTT; CDR3 protein: CASTGLAATDTQYF
J gene: TRBJ2-1; V gene: TRBV7-9; clone size: .; D gene: TRBD2; CDR3 DNA: TGTGCCAGCAGCTCCCGGACTAGCGGGGATTACAATGAGCAGTTCTTC; CDR3 protein: CASSSRTSGDYNEQFF
J gene: TRBJ1-5; V gene: TRBV19; clone size: .; D gene: TRBD1; CDR3 DNA: TGTGCCAGTAGTATAGGCAGGACAGGGAATCAGCCCCAGCATTTT; CDR3 protein: CASSIGRTGNQPQHF
J gene: TRBJ2-3; V gene: TRBV5-1; clone size: .; D gene: .; CDR3 DNA: TGCGCCAGCAGCTTAATCACAGATACGCAGTATTTT; CDR3 protein: CASSLITDTQYF
J gene: TRBJ2-3; V gene: TRBV15; clone size: .; D gene: TRBD2; CDR3 DNA: TGTGCCACCAGCAGGGAACTAGCGGGAGAAGAAGATACGCAGTATTTT; CDR3 protein: CATSRELAGEEDTQYF
J gene: TRBJ2-7; V gene: TRBV29-1; clone size: few; D gene: .; CDR3 DNA: TGCAGCGTTGACTCCGGGTCCGAGCAGTACTTC; CDR3 protein: CSVDSGSEQYF
J gene: TRBJ2-7; V gene: TRBV9; clone size: .; D gene: .; CDR3 DNA: TGTGCCAGCAGCGTAGCCGGGGCCGGCTACGAGCAGTACTTC; CDR3 protein: CASSVAGAGYEQYF
J gene: TRBJ2-5; V gene: TRBV7-8; clone size: .; D gene: .; CDR3 DNA: TGTGCCAGCAGCTTAGCGAGCCGGAAAGAGACCCAGTACTTC; CDR3 protein: CASSLASRKETQYF
J gene: TRBJ1-1; V gene: TRBV7-3; clone size: .; D gene: TRBD1; CDR3 DNA: TGTGCCAGCAGCTCCAGGGTCCCCGGGACAGGGGGCAGGAACACTGAAGCTTTCTTT; CDR3 protein: CASSSRVPGTGGRNTEAFF
J gene: TRBJ1-1; V gene: TRBV29-1; clone size: .; D gene: .; CDR3 DNA: TGCAGCGTTGACGGGAACACTGAAGCTTTCTTT; CDR3 protein: CSVDGNTEAFF
J gene: TRBJ2-7; V gene: TRBV7-8; clone size: .; D gene: TRBD2; CDR3 DNA: TGTGCCAGCAGCCGTAGCGGGAGTCGGGACGAGCAGTACTTC; CDR3 protein: CASSRSGSRDEQYF
J gene: TRBJ2-7; V gene: TRBV4-1; clone size: .; D gene: TRBD2; CDR3 DNA: TGCGCCAGCGCCCCGGGACTAGCGGGAGGGTACGAGCAGTACTTC; CDR3 protein: CASAPGLAGGYEQYF
J gene: TRBJ2-7; V gene: TRBV28; clone size: .; D gene: .; CDR3 DNA: TGTGCCAGCAGTTTATTCCCAACCCAGGGAACCTACGAGCAGTACTTC; CDR3 protein: CASSLFPTQGTYEQYF
J gene: TRBJ1-2; V gene: TRBV7-9; clone size: once; D gene: .; CDR3 DNA: TGTGCCAGCAGCTTAACAGGGATGGGGTATGGCTACACCTTC; CDR3 protein: CASSLTGMGYGYTF